The sequence of this T cell receptor beta chain was determined in a study of blood T cell repertoires in COVID-19 (dated by TCRdb to 2018 to 2021). Regarding the research as a whole: Collaborator samples came from the United States, Italy and Spain and covered acute and convalescent phases of COVID-19. The material from the prospective study consisted of cDNA or gDNA derived from T cells, B-cell-depleted T cells, or PBMCs. The dataset comprised deeply sampled blood TCRbeta repertoires from subjects exposed to, actively infected with, or recovered from COVID-19. The repertoires were released in a freely available public database meant as a resource for research on the immune response to SARS-CoV-2. The samples were drawn from two sources: the first 160 participants of the ongoing ImmuneRACE study, and about 1,300 subjects contributed by 6 global collaborators. A de-identified subject ID, COVID-19 status, age in years and sex were almost always included in the sample metadata. Where available, HLA class I and class II types were obtained from metadata supplied by the sample provider rather than from assay-based typing.

The investigation overall reported the following: The quantity of clinical and demographic metadata differed by source and by participant and was supplied without curation.

In regard to this clone: Its antigen is currently not known. Base qualities are not provided; no much larger clone lies one nucleotide away.

TCRbeta CDR3 regions were amplified from genomic DNA using the immunoSEQ Assay, a bias-controlled multiplex PCR. The original methods were these. The number of nucleated cells in each sample was estimated from the amplification of reference gene primers within the assay. To quantify the absolute abundance of each unique TCRbeta CDR3 rearrangement, sequence reads were collapsed and filtered. For each sample, productive Simpson clonality was calculated by taking the square root of Simpson's diversity index across productive rearrangements. Drawn from immuneACCESS, this table holds only the in-frame rearrangements with V and J called that TCRdb kept. Clones are partly lost; checked studies trace under half to an unresolved V gene and leave the rest unexplained. From that table come the V and J calls and clone size; the DNA was used to work out D and trimming. The sample includes hundreds of thousands of clones, with around 84% observed a single time. Of the sample, around 0.96% is held by the ten largest clones.

The germline V gene supplies CDR1 SGHTA and CDR2 FQGNSA. The CDR3 goes from the cysteine to the phenylalanine over 13 residues. CDR3 DNA only is kept here, 39 bases in frame from base 1. Trimming at the junction amounts to 1 base on V and 2 bases on J, and the germline ends lie 6 bases apart. The collaborating institutions used their own protocols to collect whole blood in K2EDTA tubes. For TCRbeta analysis, collaborator samples were shipped as frozen whole blood, as isolated PBMCs, or as DNA extracted from either sample type. Recombination joined TRBV7-2 with TRBJ2-7; the D gene is not confidently resolved. The receptor's source is a man in his forties with acute or convalescent COVID-19. What was sequenced was peripheral blood. The nucleotide sequence is TGTGCCAGCAGCTTAGTCCGGGCCTACGAGCAGTACTTC. This yields the protein CASSLVRAYEQYF. Supplemented by the reference TRBV7-2 and TRBJ2-7 proteins around the CDR3, the complete variable domain is GAGVSQSPSNKVTEKGKDVELRCDPISGHTALYWYRQSLGQGLEFLIYFQGNSAPDKSGLPSDRFSAERTGGSVSTLTIQRTQQEDSAVYLCASSLVRAYEQYFGPGTRLTVT.